A selection of T cell receptor beta chains follows, all from one sample in a study of blood T cell repertoires in COVID-19. Sequencing was performed with immunoSEQ multiplex PCR; in TCRdb, only in-frame clones are kept and a portion is missing. This table holds approximately 140,000 clones, about 82% found once. The source material was peripheral blood. The receptors were sampled from a middle-aged woman with active or convalescent COVID-19. Both conserved end residues are part of each CDR3.

v_gene	j_gene	CDR3aa
TRBV11-2	TRBJ1-3	CASSLTGAGSSGNTIYF
TRBV7-9	TRBJ1-4	CASSPLSPTNEKLFF
TRBV28	TRBJ1-2	CASSPPGTGFNYGYTF
TRBV6-2/TRBV6-3	TRBJ1-1	CASSYRSREAVNTEAFF
TRBV28	TRBJ1-2	CAGWELGYGYTF
TRBV5-8	TRBJ2-5	CASSSGTGATRETQYF
TRBV28	TRBJ2-7	CASSPPPLYEQYF
TRBV30	TRBJ1-5	CAWSSGISNQPQHF
TRBV6-4	TRBJ1-1	CASSFGTGEAFF
TRBV4-3	TRBJ2-1	CASSQGKAGGGYNEQFF
TRBV7-9	TRBJ1-2	CASRTEWEAASYGYTF
TRBV4-2	TRBJ2-7	CASSQDRGYEQYF
TRBV24-1	TRBJ2-3	CATSDTGQGTDTQYF
TRBV4-3	TRBJ1-2	CASSQQRQSHTF
TRBV19	TRBJ2-7	CASSSALTSGGASYEQYF
TRBV6-5	TRBJ1-2	CASRNRGVGYGYTF
TRBV3-1/TRBV3-2	TRBJ1-1	CASSHNRGTEAFF
TRBV19	TRBJ1-2	CASSPGQGRWGYTF